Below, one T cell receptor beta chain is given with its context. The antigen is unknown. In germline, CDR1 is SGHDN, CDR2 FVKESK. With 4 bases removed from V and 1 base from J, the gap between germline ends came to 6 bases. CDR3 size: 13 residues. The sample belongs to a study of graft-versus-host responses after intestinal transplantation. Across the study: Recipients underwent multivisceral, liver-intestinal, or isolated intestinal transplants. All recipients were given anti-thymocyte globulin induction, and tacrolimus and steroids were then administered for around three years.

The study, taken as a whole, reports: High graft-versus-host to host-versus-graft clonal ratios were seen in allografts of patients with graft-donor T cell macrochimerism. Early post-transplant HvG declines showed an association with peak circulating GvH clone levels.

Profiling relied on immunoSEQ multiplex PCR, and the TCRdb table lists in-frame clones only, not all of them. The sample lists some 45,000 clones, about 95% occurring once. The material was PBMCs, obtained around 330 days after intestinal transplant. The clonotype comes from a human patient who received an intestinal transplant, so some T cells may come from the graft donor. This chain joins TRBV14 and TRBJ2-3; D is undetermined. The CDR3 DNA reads TGTGCCAGCAGCCCCCGGGGCACAGATACGCAGTATTTT. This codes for CASSPRGTDTQYF.